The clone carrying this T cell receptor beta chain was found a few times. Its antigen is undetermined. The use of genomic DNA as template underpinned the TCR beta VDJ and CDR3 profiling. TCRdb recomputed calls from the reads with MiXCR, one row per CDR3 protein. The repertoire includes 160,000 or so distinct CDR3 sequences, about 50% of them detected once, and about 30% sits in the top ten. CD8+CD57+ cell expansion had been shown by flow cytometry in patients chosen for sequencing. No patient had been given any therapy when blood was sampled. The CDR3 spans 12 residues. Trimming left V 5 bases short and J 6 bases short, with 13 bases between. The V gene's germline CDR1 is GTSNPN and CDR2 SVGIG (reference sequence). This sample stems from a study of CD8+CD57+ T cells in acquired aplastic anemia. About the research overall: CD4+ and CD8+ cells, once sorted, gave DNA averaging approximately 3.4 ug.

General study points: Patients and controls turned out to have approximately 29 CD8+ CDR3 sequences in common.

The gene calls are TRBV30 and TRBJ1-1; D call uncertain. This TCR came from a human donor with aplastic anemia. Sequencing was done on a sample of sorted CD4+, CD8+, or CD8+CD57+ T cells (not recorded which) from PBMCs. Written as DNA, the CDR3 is TGTGCCTGGGGGCGGGCGCCCGCTGAAGCTTTCTTT. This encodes CAWGRAPAEAFF.